This is a list of T cell receptor beta chains from one sample in a study of naive and memory T cell subsets. TCRdb analysed the UMI-ligation and nested PCR reads with MiXCR anew, one entry per CDR3 protein. Here the sample spans roughly 150,000 distinct CDR3 sequences, about 20% being singletons. The material sequenced was naive CD4+ T cells from blood. The receptor source for this set is a human donor in good health. CDR3s include the opening cysteine and the closing phenylalanine or tryptophan. Fields, in order: J gene, D gene, V gene, clone size, CDR3 DNA, CDR3 protein. D genes are given only for firm matches. Not every row has a clone size; where given, it reads once, few, many or a size class.

>TRBJ2-5|NA|TRBV6-6|NA
TGTGCCAGCACCTTTTGGGAGACCCAGTACTTC
CASTFWETQYF
>TRBJ2-2|NA|TRBV27|NA
TGTGACAGCCAGGGGCCCGGGGAGCTGTTTTTT
CDSQGPGELFF
>TRBJ2-7|NA|TRBV5-1|few
TGCGCCAGCAGCTTGGTAGTATCGGGCGAGCAGTACTTC
CASSLVVSGEQYF
>TRBJ2-2|TRBD2|TRBV7-6|many
TGTGCCAGCAGCTTAGTGGCTAGCGGGAGGTTCGCGAACACCGGGGAGCTGTTTTTT
CASSLVASGRFANTGELFF
>TRBJ2-5|NA|TRBV5-1|NA
TGCGCCAGCAGCTTCGGTGAATTTGTAGAGACCCAGTACTTC
CASSFGEFVETQYF
>TRBJ2-2|NA|TRBV6-1|NA
TGTGCCAGCAGTGAAGCGAGGAAGACTAACACCGGGGAGCTGTTTTTT
CASSEARKTNTGELFF
>TRBJ2-5|NA|TRBV5-1|NA
TGCGCCAGCGGCGGGGGGACAGGCTGGGGACAAGAGACCCAGTACTTC
CASGGGTGWGQETQYF
>TRBJ1-1|NA|TRBV20-1|NA
TGCAGTGCCGACGACAGCAACACTGAAGCTTTCTTT
CSADDSNTEAFF
>TRBJ1-6|NA|TRBV29-1|few
TGCAGCGTTGGGTCAGGCGCAGATTCACCCCTCCACTTT
CSVGSGADSPLHF
>TRBJ2-7|NA|TRBV11-2|few
TGTGCCAGCAGCTCTCTGGGAGATCGGCACGAGCAGTACTTC
CASSSLGDRHEQYF
>TRBJ2-1|NA|TRBV11-2|NA
TGTGCCAGCAGCCGAAAGCAAGGGGGAAGCTCCTACAATGAGCAGTTCTTC
CASSRKQGGSSYNEQFF
>TRBJ1-5|NA|TRBV10-3|few
TGTGCCATCAGTGAGTCGGGGGCCTCACAGCCCCAGCATTTT
CAISESGASQPQHF
>TRBJ2-2|NA|TRBV27|many
TGTGCCAGCAGTTTTTTGTTTGGGACGAACACCGGGGAGCTGTTTTTT
CASSFLFGTNTGELFF
>TRBJ2-3|NA|TRBV6-5|few
TGTGCCAGCAGTTACCGGGACATCCCAGATACGCAGTATTTT
CASSYRDIPDTQYF
>TRBJ2-1|TRBD1|TRBV12-5|NA
TGTGCTAGTGGTTCCGGGACAGGGGGCGAGCAGTTCTTC
CASGSGTGGEQFF
>TRBJ2-2|NA|TRBV19|few
TGTGCCAGTAGTATAGACAGGTCCACCGGGGAGCTGTTTTTT
CASSIDRSTGELFF
>TRBJ2-7|TRBD1|TRBV28|few
TGTGCCAGCAGTTCACCGGGACAGCCCTCCTACGAGCAGTACTTC
CASSSPGQPSYEQYF
>TRBJ2-7|TRBD2|TRBV7-9|NA
TGTGCCAGCACCTTGGGCGGGAGCTTCGACGAGCAGTACTTC
CASTLGGSFDEQYF
>TRBJ1-5|NA|TRBV28|NA
TGTGCCAGCAGGCCCACGGGGGGCTGGGATCAGCCCCAGCATTTT
CASRPTGGWDQPQHF
>TRBJ2-7|NA|TRBV19|NA
TGTGCCAGTAGTATTCTTCCGCGGGCGACGGGGGAGCAGTACTTC
CASSILPRATGEQYF
>TRBJ2-1|TRBD2|TRBV7-6|few
TGTGCCAGCAGCTTAGGGCCGCTAGCGGGAGGGAATGAGCAGTTCTTC
CASSLGPLAGGNEQFF
>TRBJ2-4|NA|TRBV20-1|NA
TGCAGTGCTAGAGAGTCCCTAGCGAACAAAAACATTCAGTACTTC
CSARESLANKNIQYF
>TRBJ1-2|TRBD1|TRBV29-1|NA
TGCAGCGTTGAAGCAGGGGGCAGTGGCTACACCTTC
CSVEAGGSGYTF
>TRBJ2-1|NA|TRBV11-2|NA
TGTGCCAGCAGTTATCGGAGGAACGGTGAGCAGTTCTTC
CASSYRRNGEQFF
>TRBJ2-7|TRBD1|TRBV11-2|few
TGTGCCAGCAGCTTAACAGGGGGTGAGGGCGAGCAGTACTTC
CASSLTGGEGEQYF
>TRBJ1-2|TRBD1|TRBV6-1|many
TGTGCCAGCAGTGCCCGGGACAGGGCTTCGATTAACTATGGCTACACCTTC
CASSARDRASINYGYTF
>TRBJ2-1|TRBD2|TRBV9|few
TGTGCCAGCACCACGGGACTAGCGGGGGAGCAGTTCTTC
CASTTGLAGEQFF
>TRBJ2-5|NA|TRBV20-1|NA
TGCAGTGCTGATTACGGAAATCAAGAGACCCAGTACTTC
CSADYGNQETQYF
>TRBJ2-4|NA|TRBV30|NA
TGTGCCTGGAGTGTAAAGGGGACGGGTTCGGGCATTCAGTACTTC
CAWSVKGTGSGIQYF
>TRBJ2-3|NA|TRBV29-1|few
TGCAGCGTTGATCTCTCGAGCACAGATACGCAGTATTTT
CSVDLSSTDTQYF
>TRBJ2-5|TRBD1|TRBV6-5|NA
TGTGCCAGCAGTTGGGGGACAGCACAAGAGACCCAGTACTTC
CASSWGTAQETQYF
>TRBJ2-7|TRBD1|TRBV6-5|NA
TGTGCCACCCAAGGGACAGGCGTCGAGCAGTACTTC
CATQGTGVEQYF
>TRBJ2-2|NA|TRBV7-2|NA
TGTGCCAGCAGCCGACTCTCCACCGGGGAGCTGTTTTTT
CASSRLSTGELFF
>TRBJ2-4|TRBD1|TRBV15|NA
TGTGCCACCAGCAGAGTAACAGGGGTTTTAGCCAAAAACATTCAGTACTTC
CATSRVTGVLAKNIQYF
>TRBJ2-7|TRBD1|TRBV6-1|few
TGTGCCAGCAGTAACAGGGGTCCCTACGAGCAGTACTTC
CASSNRGPYEQYF
>TRBJ2-3|TRBD2|TRBV10-3|NA
TGTGCCATCAGTGAAGGACTAGCGGGAGTGACAGATACGCAGTATTTT
CAISEGLAGVTDTQYF
>TRBJ2-1|NA|TRBV6-2/TRBV6-3|NA
TGTGCCAGCAGTTACGGGCGGGACTCCTACAATGAGCAGTTCTTC
CASSYGRDSYNEQFF
>TRBJ1-1|TRBD1|TRBV29-1|NA
TGCAGCGTTGGCAACAGGGGGCTCCCGGCTTTCTTT
CSVGNRGLPAFF
>TRBJ2-6|NA|TRBV6-6|NA
TGTGCCAGCAGTTACGGTCCCCTCTCTGGGGCCAACGTCCTGACTTTC
CASSYGPLSGANVLTF
>TRBJ2-1|TRBD1|TRBV5-1|NA
TGCGCCAGCAGCTTGGGGGACAGCTCCTACAATGAGCGGTTCTTC
CASSLGDSSYNERFF
>TRBJ2-5|NA|TRBV7-9|many
TGTGCCAGCAGCTTTAGTGTTACAGCGGTACGTGAGACCCAGTACTTC
CASSFSVTAVRETQYF
>TRBJ2-1|NA|TRBV7-3|many
TGTGCCAGCAGCTCGAACACCGGGGAACTGAGTGAGCAGTTCTTC
CASSSNTGELSEQFF
>TRBJ2-2|NA|TRBV11-2|few
TGTGCCAGCAGCTTTCGGATAATCGGGGAGCTGTTTTTT
CASSFRIIGELFF
>TRBJ2-5|NA|TRBV12-3/TRBV12-4|few
TGTGCCAGCCGCCCTAGGGGCCCTTCCCAAGAGACCCAGTACTTC
CASRPRGPSQETQYF
>TRBJ2-2|TRBD2|TRBV7-2|few
TGTGCCAGCAGCTACGGACTAGCAGCCGGGGAGCTGTTTTTT
CASSYGLAAGELFF
>TRBJ1-5|NA|TRBV29-1|NA
TGCAGCGTTGTAGAGAATAGCAATCAGCCCCAGCATTTT
CSVVENSNQPQHF